The 13 T cell receptor beta chains presented below share a single source sample, sequenced in a study of cytomegalovirus exposure and HLA in healthy donors. It was with 60 Vbeta and 13 Jbeta primers that the PCR ran. The table came from immunoSEQ multiplex PCR; TCRdb's copy has only in-frame clones and leaves some out. The data contain fewer than 200,000 clones, around 90% of them seen just once; the ten biggest clones take up about 0.93%. Sequencing input: PBMCs. These receptors came from a woman under 40 in good health and CMV-seronegative.

This chain links TRBV5-4 with TRBJ2-5; a weak D match, TRBD2 (6 bases). CDR3 size: 14 residues. The germline CDR1 and CDR2 sequences are SGHNT and YYREEE (reference sequence). V lost 0 bases and J lost 4, with 10 bases in between. The CDR3 reads CASSLAQLAETQYF. CDR3 bases: TGTGCCAGCAGCTTGGCCCAACTAGCAGAGACCCAGTACTTC.

V and J are TRBV29-1 and TRBJ1-1; D is uncertain. Trimming removed 7 bases from V and 0 bases from J, with 9 bases in between. The CDR3 spans 12 residues. CDR1 and CDR2 (germline): SQVTM, ANQGSEA. The CDR3 DNA sequence: TGCAGCGGGACTCCCATGAACACTGAAGCTTTCTTT. This sequence encodes CSGTPMNTEAFF.

The CDR3 region is CASSLLGTSQVRYGYTF. CDR3 DNA sequence: TGTGCCAGCAGCTTGTTAGGGACAAGTCAAGTTCGGTATGGCTACACCTTC. The chain joins TRBV5-5 to TRBJ1-2, with TRBD1 as a possible D gene (6 bases). The V and J ends lost 1 base and 5 bases respectively, with 21 bases between them. The germline gives CDR1 SGHKS, CDR2 YYEKEE (reference sequence). CDR3 length equals 17 residues.

The chain recombines TRBV7-8 with TRBJ2-2, with D perhaps TRBD2 (7 bases). V was trimmed by 2 bases and J by 3 bases, leaving 13 bases between them. Germline CDR1 and CDR2: SGHVS and FQNEAQ. This CDR3 region has 16 residues. The CDR3 region has the DNA TGTGCCAGCAGCTTACTGGCGGGGGCATACACCGGGGAGCTGTTTTTT. Translation gives CASSLLAGAYTGELFF.

The CDR3 DNA reads as TGTGCCAGCAGCCCCTGGCGGGGGCGGGCAGATACGCAGTATTTT. Encoded protein: CASSPWRGRADTQYF. The chain is built from TRBV11-2 and TRBJ2-3; TRBD2 is a possible D gene (7 bases). This CDR3 comprises 15 residues. Trimming removed 5 bases from V and 4 bases from J, with 16 bases in between. In germline, CDR1 is SGHAT, CDR2 FQNNGV.

The chain recombines TRBV2 with TRBJ2-1; TRBD2 matches 8 bases. Germline CDR1 reads SNHLY; CDR2 reads FYNNEI. The CDR3 covers 15 residues. V shed 6 bases, J shed 6 bases, and the junction held 10 bases outside the gene matches. In DNA, the CDR3 is TGTGCCAGCAGCGACCGGACTAGCCACCGCAATGAGCAGTTCTTC. The encoded protein is CASSDRTSHRNEQFF. Full variable domain (remainder filled in from reference TRBV2 and TRBJ2-1): EPEVTQTPSHQVTQMGQEVILRCVPISNHLYFYWYRQILGQKVEFLVSFYNNEISEKSEIFDDQFSVERPDGSNFTLKIRSTKLEDSAMYFCASSDRTSHRNEQFFGPGTRLTVL.

In its sample, this clone was seen once. J is TRBJ2-1 and V is TRBV5-6; 12 bases line up with TRBD1. CDR3 length: 15 residues. J was trimmed by 8 bases and V by 4 bases; bases with no gene match: 7. Germline V gives CDR1 SGHDT, CDR2 YYEEEE. This CDR3 reads CASSAAGTGGYEQFF. Written as DNA, the CDR3 is TGTGCCAGCAGCGCGGCTGGGACAGGGGGCTATGAGCAGTTCTTC.

The sample holds a few counts of this clone. V and J are TRBV28 and TRBJ1-4; D call uncertain. The CDR3 length is 15 residues. The V gene lost 5 bases and the J gene lost 2 bases, with 12 bases spanning the gap. Germline lookup yields CDR1 MDHEN and CDR2 SYDVKM. DNA of the CDR3: TGTGCCAGCAGTCCCTACCTTGCCACTAATGAAAAACTGTTTTTT. Its protein is CASSPYLATNEKLFF.

The chain has TRBV10-1 and TRBJ2-1; 9 positions match TRBD2. CDR1 is WNHNN, CDR2 SYGVQD, per germline (reference sequence). With V trimmed by 4 bases and J by 15 bases, 10 bases remained unmatched. This CDR3 contains 13 residues. The CDR3, as DNA: TGCGCCAGCAGTGTCTGGTCGCGGGAGGGCCGGTTCTTC. It specifies CASSVWSREGRFF.

The CDR3 sequence: CASSKILASTGELFF. In DNA, the CDR3 is TGTGCCAGCAGCAAAATACTAGCTAGCACCGGGGAGCTGTTTTTT. This sequence joins TRBV7-2 and TRBJ2-2; D possibly corresponds to TRBD2 (6 bases). The ends were cut back, 5 bases at V and 4 bases at J, with 14 bases in the middle. CDR1 and CDR2 from the germline V gene are SGHTA and FQGNSA. CDR3 length: 15 amino acids.

This clone has a single count. The V and J genes are TRBV29-1 and TRBJ2-7; 10 positions agree with TRBD1. V shed 1 base, J shed 9 bases, and the junction held 9 bases outside the gene matches. Germline V gene data show CDR1 as SQVTM and CDR2 as ANQGSEA. CDR3 length equals 14 residues. In DNA form, the CDR3 reads TGCAGCGTTGAAGCAGGGACAGGGGCCGGGGTGCAGTACTTC. Its protein is CSVEAGTGAGVQYF.

The V call is TRBV28, the J call TRBJ2-7, with 9 bases identical to TRBD1. CDR3 length equals 15 residues. Germline-derived CDR1 and CDR2 are MDHEN and SYDVKM. Trimming cost V 6 bases and J 2 bases; bases outside gene matches: 8. CDR3 DNA sequence: TGTGCCAGCAGGTTTCCCGGGACAGGGACCTACGAGCAGTACTTC. Its protein is CASRFPGTGTYEQYF.

The CDR3 nucleotides read TGCGCCAGCAGCCAACTAGCGGGAGGGCCCTACAATGAGCAGTTCTTC. Its translation is CASSQLAGGPYNEQFF. The J gene is TRBJ2-1, the V gene TRBV4-1; 12 positions agree with TRBD2. This CDR3 region has 16 residues. The trim removed 2 bases at V and 2 bases at J, leaving 1 base unmatched. The germline V gene encodes CDR1 MGHRA and CDR2 YSYEKL.